Included here is one T cell receptor (beta chain) sequence, with context. This receptor's antigen is unknown. One junction end does not reproduce the germline sequence, and a read error may be involved. Participants in the prospective study were enrolled through a virtual design, were aged 18 to 89 years, and lived in approximately 25 United States geographic areas. To assign participants to cohorts, the prospective study relied on clinical history that participants themselves reported in a screening survey and a study questionnaire. Recovered participants in ImmuneRACE Cohort 3 were defined by two consecutive negative NP/OP PCR tests, clearance by a healthcare professional, or resolution of symptoms. Mobile phlebotomists in the prospective study collected whole blood, serum and a nasopharyngeal or oropharyngeal swab from every participant. Prospective study participants could optionally give additional blood draws and questionnaires over a roughly two-month period. Before DNA extraction, prospective study blood samples were shipped either frozen or at room temperature.

These data come from a study of blood T cell repertoires in COVID-19 (TCRdb year 2020). Broadly, across the study: Collaborator samples came from the United States, Italy and Spain and covered acute and convalescent phases of COVID-19. The material from the prospective study consisted of cDNA or gDNA derived from T cells, B-cell-depleted T cells, or PBMCs. The dataset comprised deeply sampled blood TCRbeta repertoires from subjects exposed to, actively infected with, or recovered from COVID-19. The repertoires were made available in a free public database intended to serve as a resource for research on the immune response to SARS-CoV-2. Samples came from the ongoing ImmuneRACE study (first 160 participants) plus 1,254 subjects from 6 global collaborators. The sample metadata nearly always contained a de-identified subject ID, COVID-19 status, age in years and sex. Where available, HLA class I and class II types were taken from metadata supplied by the sample provider and were not determined by assay-based typing. What the research found in general, with its limitations: The quantity of clinical and demographic metadata differed by source and by participant and was supplied without curation.

From the germline V gene (reference sequence), CDR1 is LNHNV and CDR2 is YYDKDF. The CDR3 sequence holds 13 residues, the cysteine and phenylalanine included. CDR3 DNA is the only sequence kept; it has 39 bases, read in frame from the first base. The immunoSEQ Assay, a bias-controlled multiplex PCR, was used to amplify TCRbeta CDR3 regions from genomic DNA. As for the original processing: Nucleated cell counts per sample were estimated from amplification of reference gene primers within the assay. To quantify the absolute abundance of each unique TCRbeta CDR3 rearrangement, sequence reads were collapsed and filtered. For each sample, productive Simpson clonality was calculated as the square root of Simpson's diversity index across productive rearrangements. TCRdb provides this immuneACCESS table in a form limited to in-frame rearrangements. Some clones are lacking; in checked studies, under half of them reflect an unresolved V gene, and why the rest are absent is not known. D and trimming were read from the DNA, whereas the V and J calls and clone size are those reported in that table. For this sample there are approximately 300,000 clones; about nine tenths appear just once. Roughly 4% of the sample is held by the ten biggest clonotypes.

This receptor chain uses TRBV15 and TRBJ2-7; TRBD1 lines up with 7 middle nucleotides. Sequenced sample: PBMCs or T cells enriched from blood (not recorded which). This clonotype was sampled from a man aged 30 to 45 who had recovered from COVID-19. The CDR3 loop reads CATNDRVSNEQYF. Read as DNA, the sequence is TGTGCCACAAACGACAGGGTCTCCAACGAGCAGTACTTC.